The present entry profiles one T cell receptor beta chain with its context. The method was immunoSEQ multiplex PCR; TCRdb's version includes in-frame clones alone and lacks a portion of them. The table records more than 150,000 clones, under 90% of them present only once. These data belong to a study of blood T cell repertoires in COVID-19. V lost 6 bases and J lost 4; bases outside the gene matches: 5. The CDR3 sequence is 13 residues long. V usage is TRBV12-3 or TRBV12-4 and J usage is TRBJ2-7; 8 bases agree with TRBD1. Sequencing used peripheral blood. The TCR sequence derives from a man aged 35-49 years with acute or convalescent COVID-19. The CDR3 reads CASRKWTGYEQYF. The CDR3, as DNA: TGTGCCAGCAGGAAATGGACAGGGTACGAGCAGTACTTC.